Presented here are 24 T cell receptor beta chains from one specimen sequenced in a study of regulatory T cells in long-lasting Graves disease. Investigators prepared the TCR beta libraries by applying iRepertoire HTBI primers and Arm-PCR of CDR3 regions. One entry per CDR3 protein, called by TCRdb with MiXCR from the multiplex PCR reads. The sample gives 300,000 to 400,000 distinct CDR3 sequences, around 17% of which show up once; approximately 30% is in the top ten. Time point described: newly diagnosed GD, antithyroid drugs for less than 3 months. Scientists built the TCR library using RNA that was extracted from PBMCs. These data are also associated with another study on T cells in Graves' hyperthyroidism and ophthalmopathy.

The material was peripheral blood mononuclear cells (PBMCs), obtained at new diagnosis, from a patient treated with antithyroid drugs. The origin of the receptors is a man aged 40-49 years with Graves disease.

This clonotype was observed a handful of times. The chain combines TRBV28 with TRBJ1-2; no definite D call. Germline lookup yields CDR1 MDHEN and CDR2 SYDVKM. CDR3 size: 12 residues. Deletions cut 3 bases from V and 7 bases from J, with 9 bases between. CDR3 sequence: CASSFLEGGYTF. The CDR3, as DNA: TGTGCCAGCAGTTTTCTCGAGGGTGGCTACACCTTC.

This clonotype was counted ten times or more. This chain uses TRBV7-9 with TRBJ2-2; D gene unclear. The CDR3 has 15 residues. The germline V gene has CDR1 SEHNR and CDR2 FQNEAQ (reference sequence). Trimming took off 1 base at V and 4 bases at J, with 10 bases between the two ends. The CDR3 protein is CASSLDGRITGELFF. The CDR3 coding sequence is TGTGCCAGCAGCTTAGATGGCAGAATCACCGGGGAGCTGTTTTTT.

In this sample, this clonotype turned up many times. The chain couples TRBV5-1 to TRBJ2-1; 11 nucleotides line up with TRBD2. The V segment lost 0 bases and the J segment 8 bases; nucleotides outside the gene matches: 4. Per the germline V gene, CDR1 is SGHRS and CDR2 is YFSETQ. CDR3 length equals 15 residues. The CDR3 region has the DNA TGCGCCAGCAGCTTGGTACTAGCGGGGGCATATGAGCAGTTCTTC. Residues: CASSLVLAGAYEQFF.

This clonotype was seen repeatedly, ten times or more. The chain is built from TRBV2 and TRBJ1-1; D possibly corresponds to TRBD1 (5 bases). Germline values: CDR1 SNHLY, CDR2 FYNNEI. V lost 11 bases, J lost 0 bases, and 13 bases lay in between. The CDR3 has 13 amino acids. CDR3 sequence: CAGAGTLNTEAFF. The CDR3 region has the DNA TGTGCCGGGGCGGGCACCCTGAACACTGAAGCTTTCTTT. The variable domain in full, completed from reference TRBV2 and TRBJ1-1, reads EPEVTQTPSHQVTQMGQEVILRCVPISNHLYFYWYRQILGQKVEFLVSFYNNEISEKSEIFDDQFSVERPDGSNFTLKIRSTKLEDSAMYFCAGAGTLNTEAFFGQGTRLTVV.

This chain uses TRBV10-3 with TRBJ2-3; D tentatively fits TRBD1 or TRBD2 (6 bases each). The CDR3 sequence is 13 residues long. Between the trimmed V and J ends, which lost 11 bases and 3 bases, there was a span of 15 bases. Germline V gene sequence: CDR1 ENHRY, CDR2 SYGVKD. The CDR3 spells CALGGQGTDTQYF. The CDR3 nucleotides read TGTGCCTTGGGGGGCCAGGGTACAGATACGCAGTATTTT.

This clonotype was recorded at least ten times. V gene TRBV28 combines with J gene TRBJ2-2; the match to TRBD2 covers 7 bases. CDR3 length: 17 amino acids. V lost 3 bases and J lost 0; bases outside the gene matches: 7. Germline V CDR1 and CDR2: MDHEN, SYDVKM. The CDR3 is CASSFLGGSSNTGELFF. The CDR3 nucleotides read TGTGCCAGCAGTTTCTTGGGGGGGTCATCGAACACCGGGGAGCTGTTTTTT.

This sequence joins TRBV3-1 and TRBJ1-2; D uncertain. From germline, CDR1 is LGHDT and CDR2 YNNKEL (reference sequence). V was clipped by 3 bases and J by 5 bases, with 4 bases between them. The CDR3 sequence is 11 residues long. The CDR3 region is CASSHRYGYTF. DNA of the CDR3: TGTGCCAGCAGCCATAGATATGGCTACACCTTC.

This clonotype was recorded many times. The chain's CDR3 is CASSTSDRENTQYF. The CDR3 bases are TGTGCCAGCAGCACCTCGGACAGGGAGAATACGCAGTATTTT. This chain links TRBV7-9 with TRBJ2-3, with TRBD1 identical over 8 bases. This CDR3 has 14 residues. Germline V gene lookup returns CDR1 SEHNR and CDR2 FQNEAQ (reference sequence). After removal of 5 bases from V and 7 bases from J, the junction contained 8 bases not matched to a gene.

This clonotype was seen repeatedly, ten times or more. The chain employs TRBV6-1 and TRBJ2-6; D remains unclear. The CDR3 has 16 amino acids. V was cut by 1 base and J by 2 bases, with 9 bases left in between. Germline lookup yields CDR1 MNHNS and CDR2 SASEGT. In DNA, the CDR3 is TGTGCCAGCAGTGAAGATCCCCGGCCTGGGGCCAACGTCCTGACTTTC. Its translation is CASSEDPRPGANVLTF.

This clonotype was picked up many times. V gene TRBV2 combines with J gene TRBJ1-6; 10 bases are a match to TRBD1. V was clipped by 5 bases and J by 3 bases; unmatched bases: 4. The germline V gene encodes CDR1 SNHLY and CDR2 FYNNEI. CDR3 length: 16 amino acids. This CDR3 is CASSQDRGGYNSPLHF. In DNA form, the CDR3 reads TGTGCCAGCAGTCAGGACAGGGGGGGCTATAATTCACCCCTCCACTTT.

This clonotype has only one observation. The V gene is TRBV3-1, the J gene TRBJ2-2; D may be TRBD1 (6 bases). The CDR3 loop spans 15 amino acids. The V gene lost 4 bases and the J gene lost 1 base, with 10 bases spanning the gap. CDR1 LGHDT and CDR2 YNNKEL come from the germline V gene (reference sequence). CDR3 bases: TGTGCCAGCAGCCCGGTGGACAGGAACACCGGGGAGCTGTTTTTT. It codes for CASSPVDRNTGELFF.

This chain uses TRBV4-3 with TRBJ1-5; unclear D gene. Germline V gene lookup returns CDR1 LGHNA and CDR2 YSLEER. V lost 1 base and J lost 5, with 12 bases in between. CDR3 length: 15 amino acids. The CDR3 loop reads CASSQVIGLYQPQHF. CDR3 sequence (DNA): TGCGCCAGCAGCCAAGTTATAGGGTTATATCAGCCCCAGCATTTT.

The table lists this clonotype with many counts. The chain's CDR3 is CASSPSINLAGSYNEQFF. In DNA, the CDR3 is TGTGCCAGCAGCCCAAGTATCAATTTAGCGGGATCCTACAATGAGCAGTTCTTC. The chain employs TRBV11-2 and TRBJ2-1; 8 nucleotides agree with TRBD2. From germline, CDR1 is SGHAT and CDR2 FQNNGV. V lost 5 bases, J lost 1 base, and 13 bases stayed unmatched. The CDR3 spans 18 residues.

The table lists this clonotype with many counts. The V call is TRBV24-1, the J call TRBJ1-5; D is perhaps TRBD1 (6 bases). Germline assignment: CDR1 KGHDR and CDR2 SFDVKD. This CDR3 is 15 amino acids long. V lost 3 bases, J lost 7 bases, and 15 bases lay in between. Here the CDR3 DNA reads TGTGCCACCAGTGATGGCGGCAGGGGAGGACAGCCCCAGCATTTT. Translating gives CATSDGGRGGQPQHF.

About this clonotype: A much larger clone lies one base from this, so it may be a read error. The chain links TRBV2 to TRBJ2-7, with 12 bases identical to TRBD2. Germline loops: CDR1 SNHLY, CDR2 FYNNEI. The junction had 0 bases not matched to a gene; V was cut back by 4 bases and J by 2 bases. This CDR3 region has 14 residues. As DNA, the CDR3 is TGTGCCAGCAGTGGGACTAGCGGGGCCTACGAGCAGTACTTC. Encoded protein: CASSGTSGAYEQYF.

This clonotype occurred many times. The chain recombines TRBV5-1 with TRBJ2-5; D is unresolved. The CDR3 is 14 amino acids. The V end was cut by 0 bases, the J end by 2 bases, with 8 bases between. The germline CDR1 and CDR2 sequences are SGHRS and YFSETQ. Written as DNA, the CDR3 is TGCGCCAGCAGCTTGGGACCAACTCAAGAGACCCAGTACTTC. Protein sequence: CASSLGPTQETQYF.

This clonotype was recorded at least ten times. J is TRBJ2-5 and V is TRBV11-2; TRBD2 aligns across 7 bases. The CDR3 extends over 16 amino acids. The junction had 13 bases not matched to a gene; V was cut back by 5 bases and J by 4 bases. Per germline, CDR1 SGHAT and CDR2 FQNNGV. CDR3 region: CASSLGALAPRETQYF. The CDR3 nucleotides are TGTGCCAGCAGCCTAGGGGCACTAGCGCCCAGAGAGACCCAGTACTTC.

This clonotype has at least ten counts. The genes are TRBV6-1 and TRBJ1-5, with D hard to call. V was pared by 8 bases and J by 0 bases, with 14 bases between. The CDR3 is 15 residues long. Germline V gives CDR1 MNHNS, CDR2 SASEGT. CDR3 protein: CASRKILGSNQPQHF. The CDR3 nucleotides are TGTGCCAGCCGCAAGATACTGGGTAGCAATCAGCCCCAGCATTTT.

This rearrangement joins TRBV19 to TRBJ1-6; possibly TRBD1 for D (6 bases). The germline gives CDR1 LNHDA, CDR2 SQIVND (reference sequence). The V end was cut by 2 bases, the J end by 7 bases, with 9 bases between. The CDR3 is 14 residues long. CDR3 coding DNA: TGTGCCAGTAGTATATGGAGGGGGAATTCACCCCTCCACTTT. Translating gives CASSIWRGNSPLHF.

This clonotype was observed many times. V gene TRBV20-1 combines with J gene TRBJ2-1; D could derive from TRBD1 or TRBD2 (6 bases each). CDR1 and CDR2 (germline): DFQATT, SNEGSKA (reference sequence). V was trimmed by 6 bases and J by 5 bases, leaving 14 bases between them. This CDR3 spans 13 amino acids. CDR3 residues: CSAARGLNNEQFF. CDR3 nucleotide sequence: TGCAGTGCCGCCAGGGGACTTAACAATGAGCAGTTCTTC.

The CDR3: CASSHGGKNQPQHF. The CDR3, as DNA: TGCGCCAGCAGCCACGGAGGGAAAAATCAGCCCCAGCATTTT. The chain carries TRBV5-1 and TRBJ1-5; D is unresolved. CDR1 is SGHRS, CDR2 YFSETQ, per germline. The germline V and J ends were trimmed by 4 bases and 4 bases, with 12 bases remaining between them. The CDR3 is 14 residues long. Based on the CDR3 plus reference TRBV5-1 and TRBJ1-5, the full variable domain is KAGVTQTPRYLIKTRGQQVTLSCSPISGHRSVSWYQQTPGQGLQFLFEYFSETQRNKGNFPGRFSGRQFSNSRSEMNVSTLELGDSALYLCASSHGGKNQPQHFGDGTRLSIL.

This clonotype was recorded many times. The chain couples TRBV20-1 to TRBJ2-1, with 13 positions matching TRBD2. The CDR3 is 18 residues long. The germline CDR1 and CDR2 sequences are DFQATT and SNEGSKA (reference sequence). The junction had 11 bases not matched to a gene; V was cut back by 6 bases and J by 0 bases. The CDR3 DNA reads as TGCAGTGCCCGGCCAACTAGCGGGGGGGCTAACTCCTACAATGAGCAGTTCTTC. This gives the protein CSARPTSGGANSYNEQFF.

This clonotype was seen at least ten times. CDR3 region: CATSREQGRSPYEQYF. CDR3 coding DNA: TGTGCCACCAGCAGAGAGCAGGGACGCAGTCCTTACGAGCAGTACTTC. The rearrangement uses TRBV15 and TRBJ2-7; either TRBD1 or TRBD2 may supply D (5 bases each). Germline V gives CDR1 LNHNV, CDR2 YYDKDF (reference sequence). This CDR3 contains 16 residues. Deletions cut 0 bases from V and 4 bases from J, with 16 bases between.

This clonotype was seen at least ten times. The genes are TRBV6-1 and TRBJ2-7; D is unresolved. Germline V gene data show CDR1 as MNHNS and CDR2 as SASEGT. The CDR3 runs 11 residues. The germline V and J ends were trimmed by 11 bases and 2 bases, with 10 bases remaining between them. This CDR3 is CAAGAAYEQYF. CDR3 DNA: TGTGCCGCCGGCGCGGCCTACGAGCAGTACTTC.